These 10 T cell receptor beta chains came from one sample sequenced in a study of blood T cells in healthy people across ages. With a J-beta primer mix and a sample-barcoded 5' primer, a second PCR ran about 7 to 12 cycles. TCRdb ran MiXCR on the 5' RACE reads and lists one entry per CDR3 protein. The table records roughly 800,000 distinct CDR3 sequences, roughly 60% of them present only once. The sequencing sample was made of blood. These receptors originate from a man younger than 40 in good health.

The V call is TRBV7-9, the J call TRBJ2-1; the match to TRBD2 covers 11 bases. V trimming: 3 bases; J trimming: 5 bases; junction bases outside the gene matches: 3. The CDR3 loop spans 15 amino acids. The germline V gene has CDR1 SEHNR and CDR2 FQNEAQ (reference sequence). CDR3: CASSFTSGGNNEQFF. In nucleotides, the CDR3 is TGTGCCAGCAGCTTTACTAGCGGGGGAAACAATGAGCAGTTCTTC. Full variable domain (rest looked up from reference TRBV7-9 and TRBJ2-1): DTGVSQNPRHKITKRGQNVTFRCDPISEHNRLYWYRQTLGQGPEFLTYFQNEAQLEKSRLLSDRFSAERPKGSFSTLEIQRTEQGDSAMYLCASSFTSGGNNEQFFGPGTRLTVL.

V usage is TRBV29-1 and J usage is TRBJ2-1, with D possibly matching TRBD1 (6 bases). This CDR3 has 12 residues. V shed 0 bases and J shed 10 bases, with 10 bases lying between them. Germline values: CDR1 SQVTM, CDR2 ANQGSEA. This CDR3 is CSVEEGAYEQFF. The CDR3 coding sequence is TGCAGCGTTGAAGAGGGGGCCTACGAGCAGTTCTTC.

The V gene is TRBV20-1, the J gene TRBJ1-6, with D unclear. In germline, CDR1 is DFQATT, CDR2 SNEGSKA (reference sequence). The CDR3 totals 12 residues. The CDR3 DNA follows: TGCAGCGCTGGACTCCAGGATTCACCCCTCCACTTT. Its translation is CSAGLQDSPLHF.

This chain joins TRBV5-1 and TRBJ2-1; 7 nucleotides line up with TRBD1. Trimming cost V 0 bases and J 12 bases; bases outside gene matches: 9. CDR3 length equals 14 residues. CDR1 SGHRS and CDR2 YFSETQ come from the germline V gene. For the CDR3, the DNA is TGCGCCAGCAGCTTGGTGACCAGGGGGTCTTGGCAGTTCTTC. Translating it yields CASSLVTRGSWQFF.

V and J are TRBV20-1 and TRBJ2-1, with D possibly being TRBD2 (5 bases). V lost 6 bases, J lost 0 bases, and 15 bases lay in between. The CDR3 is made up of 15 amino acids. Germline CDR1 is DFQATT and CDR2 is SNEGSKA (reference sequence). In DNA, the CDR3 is TGCAGTGCGGGAGTGGCGCGAAGCTCCTACAATGAGCAGTTCTTC. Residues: CSAGVARSSYNEQFF.

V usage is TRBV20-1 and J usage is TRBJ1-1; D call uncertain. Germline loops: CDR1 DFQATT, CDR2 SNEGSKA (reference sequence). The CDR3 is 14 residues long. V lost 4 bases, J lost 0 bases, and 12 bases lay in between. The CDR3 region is CSAIETPLNTEAFF. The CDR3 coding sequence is TGCAGTGCTATAGAAACCCCCCTGAACACTGAAGCTTTCTTT.

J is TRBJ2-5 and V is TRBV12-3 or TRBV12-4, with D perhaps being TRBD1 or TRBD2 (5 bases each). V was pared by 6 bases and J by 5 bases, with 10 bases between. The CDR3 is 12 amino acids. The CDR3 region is CASSEGLETQYF. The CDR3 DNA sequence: TGTGCCAGCAGCGAGGGGTTGGAGACCCAGTACTTC.

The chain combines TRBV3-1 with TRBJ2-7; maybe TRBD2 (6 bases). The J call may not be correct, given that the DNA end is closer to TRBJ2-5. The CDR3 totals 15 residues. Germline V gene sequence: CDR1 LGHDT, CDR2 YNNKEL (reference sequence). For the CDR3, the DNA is TGTGCCAGCAGCCAGGGGCGGGACGCGGGGAAGACCCAGTACTTC. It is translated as CASSQGRDAGKTQYF.

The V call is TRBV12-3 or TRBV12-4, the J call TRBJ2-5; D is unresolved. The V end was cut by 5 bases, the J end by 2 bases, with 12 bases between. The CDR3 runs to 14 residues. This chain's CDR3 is CASSVLAQQETQYF. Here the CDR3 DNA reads TGTGCCAGCAGTGTGCTGGCGCAGCAAGAGACCCAGTACTTC.

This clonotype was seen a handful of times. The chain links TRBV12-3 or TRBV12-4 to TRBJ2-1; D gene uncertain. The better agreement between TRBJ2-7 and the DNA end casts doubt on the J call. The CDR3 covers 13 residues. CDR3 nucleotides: TGTGCCAGCAGTTTCAACCGGGCGAACGAGCAGTACTTC. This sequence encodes CASSFNRANEQYF.